This passage covers 29 T cell receptor beta chains from one sample sequenced in a study of type 1 and type 2 diabetes patients. Amplification started from genomic DNA. Multiplex PCR with 30 forward and 13 reverse primers amplified the TCR beta CDR3. TCRdb ran MiXCR on the multiplex PCR reads and lists one entry per CDR3 protein. The data contain some 250,000 distinct CDR3 sequences, more than 40% of them singletons. The material sequenced was peripheral blood mononuclear cells (PBMCs). These receptors were collected from a man between 18 and 35 years old with type 2 diabetes.

This chain connects TRBV6-6 to TRBJ1-1; D uncertain. CDR3 length: 13 amino acids. The germline V and J ends were trimmed by 6 bases and 1 base, with 9 bases remaining between them. Per germline, CDR1 MNHNY and CDR2 SVGAGI (reference sequence). The CDR3 nucleotides read TGTGCCAGCAGCGTACGAGAGAACACTGAAGCTTTCTTT. Amino acid sequence: CASSVRENTEAFF.

J is TRBJ1-4 and V is TRBV4-1; D is ambiguous. V was trimmed by 1 base and J by 7 bases, leaving 1 base between them. The length of the CDR3 is 11 residues. The germline V gene encodes CDR1 MGHRA and CDR2 YSYEKL. CDR3 in amino acids: CASSQVEKLFF. The CDR3 DNA sequence: TGCGCCAGCAGCCAAGTTGAAAAACTGTTTTTT.

By share, this clonotype counts as medium-sized. V is TRBV10-1 and J is TRBJ2-5; weak D call: TRBD1 (6 bases). Per the germline V gene, CDR1 is WNHNN and CDR2 is SYGVQD (reference sequence). The V end was cut by 5 bases, the J end by 1 base, with 8 bases between. The CDR3 is made up of 13 amino acids. CDR3 bases: TGCGCCAGCAGTCGACAGGCCCAAGAGACCCAGTACTTC. This sequence encodes CASSRQAQETQYF.

A few counts support this clonotype. The chain carries TRBV9 and TRBJ2-5; 14 bases match TRBD2. V shed 3 bases and J 4 bases; nucleotides not matched to a gene: 2. The CDR3 spans 15 residues. CDR1 and CDR2 (germline): SGDLS, YYNGEE. The CDR3 DNA sequence: TGTGCCAGCAGCGACGGACTAGCGGGAGGAGAGACCCAGTACTTC. Amino acid sequence: CASSDGLAGGETQYF.

Points on this clonotype: One end of the junction fails to match germline, which may point to a read error. The J gene is TRBJ2-1, the V gene TRBV7-6, with D possibly matching TRBD1 (6 bases). CDR1 and CDR2 from the germline V gene are SGHVS and FNYEAQ. CDR3 length: 15 residues. The CDR3 protein is CASRLGGSTYNEQFF. CDR3 nucleotides: TGTGCCAGCAGATTAGGGGGATCCACGTACAATGAGCAGTTCTTC.

The chain employs TRBV28 and TRBJ2-7; TRBD2 aligns across 13 bases. The better agreement between TRBJ2-5 and the DNA end casts doubt on the J call. CDR3 length: 14 amino acids. Germline V gene data show CDR1 as MDHEN and CDR2 as SYDVKM. CDR3 nucleotide sequence: TGTGCCAGCAGAACTAGCGGGAGGGGGGAGACCCAGTACTTC. This codes for CASRTSGRGETQYF.

The V gene is TRBV7-2, the J gene TRBJ2-3, with a possible D match to TRBD2 (5 bases). The CDR3 covers 15 residues. V was clipped by 5 bases and J by 2 bases, with 14 bases between them. Per the germline V gene, CDR1 is SGHTA and CDR2 is FQGNSA. As DNA, the CDR3 is TGTGCCAGCAGCCCTCTGGCGGGCTCCACAGATACGCAGTATTTT. Its protein product is CASSPLAGSTDTQYF.

The chain carries TRBV20-1 and TRBJ2-6; 8 bases align to TRBD1. Germline values: CDR1 DFQATT, CDR2 SNEGSKA (reference sequence). J lost 4 bases, V lost 3 bases, and 8 bases had no gene match. This CDR3 is 16 amino acids long. CDR3: CSARDRVQPGANVLTF. Here the CDR3 DNA reads TGCAGTGCTAGGGACAGGGTCCAGCCAGGGGCCAACGTCCTGACTTTC.

Comments on this clonotype: One junction end disagrees with the germline gene, perhaps due to a read error. The genes are TRBV7-2 and TRBJ2-3, with D tentatively TRBD2 (6 bases). Germline loops: CDR1 SGHTA, CDR2 FQGNSA. The CDR3 totals 16 residues. Here the CDR3 reads CASSPGGALSTDTQYF. Written as DNA, the CDR3 is TGCGCCAGCAGCCCCGGGGGAGCACTTAGCACAGATACGCAGTATTTT. Full variable domain (outside the CDR3, taken from reference TRBV7-2 and TRBJ2-3): GAGVSQSPSNKVTEKGKDVELRCDPISGHTALYWYRQSLGQGLEFLIYFQGNSAPDKSGLPSDRFSAERTGGSVSTLTIQRTQQEDSAVYLCASSPGGALSTDTQYFGPGTRLTVL.

Only a few counts were recorded for this clonotype. The rearrangement links TRBV9 to TRBJ2-7, with 7 bases fitting TRBD1. The CDR3 spans 15 residues. Looked up from germline, CDR1 is SGDLS and CDR2 is YYNGEE. V shed 3 bases and J 7 bases; nucleotides not matched to a gene: 13. CDR3 sequence reads: CASSEGGSPTLEQYF. In nucleotides, the CDR3 is TGTGCCAGCAGCGAAGGGGGCAGTCCCACATTGGAGCAGTACTTC.

The chain has TRBV24-1 and TRBJ2-5, with D perhaps matching TRBD2 (7 bases). The ends were cut back, 10 bases at V and 3 bases at J, with 14 bases in the middle. Germline V gene sequence: CDR1 KGHDR, CDR2 SFDVKD. The CDR3 consists of 13 residues. The CDR3 DNA reads TGTGCCACAGGGGGGGGGCTAAAAGAGACCCAGTACTTC. This translates into CATGGGLKETQYF.

The genes are TRBV29-1 and TRBJ1-2, with TRBD1 as a possible D gene (5 bases). Germline V gives CDR1 SQVTM, CDR2 ANQGSEA. This CDR3 region has 13 residues. The V end was cut by 6 bases, the J end by 8 bases, with 19 bases between. This CDR3 reads CSVTQVQGLGYTF. In DNA, the CDR3 is TGCAGCGTCACACAGGTGCAAGGGCTGGGCTACACCTTC.

V is TRBV11-2 and J is TRBJ2-2, with D perhaps TRBD1 or TRBD2 (5 bases each). Germline CDR1 SGHAT, CDR2 FQNNGV. The CDR3 totals 13 residues. Trimming left V 3 bases short and J 6 bases short, with 8 bases between. The CDR3 DNA follows: TGTGCCAGCAGCTTCCAGGGAGCCGGGGAGCTGTTTTTT. It codes for CASSFQGAGELFF.

The table lists this clonotype with a few counts. The chain combines TRBV20-1 with TRBJ1-1; D call uncertain. This CDR3 has 16 residues. The V gene's germline CDR1 is DFQATT and CDR2 SNEGSKA (reference sequence). Trimming shortened V by 3 bases and J by 1 base, and 18 bases separated the two germline ends. CDR3 sequence (DNA): TGCAGTGCTAGCAAGTCACCCCTACTCTCGAACACTGAAGCTTTCTTT. As protein: CSASKSPLLSNTEAFF.

On this clonotype: A junction boundary mismatches the germline segment, possibly from a read error. V gene TRBV19 combines with J gene TRBJ1-2, with 8 bases identical to TRBD1. Germline V gene lookup returns CDR1 LNHDA and CDR2 SQIVND (reference sequence). The CDR3 is 16 residues long. The CDR3 DNA sequence: TGTGCCGGTAGTATAACCGGACAGGGCACCTCTTCCGGCTACACCTTC. It encodes CAGSITGQGTSSGYTF.

This clonotype is a singleton in its sample. This chain connects TRBV7-3 to TRBJ1-1, with 7 bases fitting TRBD1. The germline CDR1 and CDR2 sequences are SGHTA and FQGTGA. This CDR3 is built from 15 residues. After removal of 8 bases from V and 1 base from J, the junction contained 10 bases not matched to a gene. CDR3 coding DNA: TGTGCCAGCGGCAGTGACAGGGCGGGGAACACTGAAGCTTTCTTT. It codes for CASGSDRAGNTEAFF.

This clonotype has a handful of counts. This sequence joins TRBV28 and TRBJ1-5, with D uncertain. CDR3 size: 12 residues. The germline V gene encodes CDR1 MDHEN and CDR2 SYDVKM. The V end was cut by 10 bases, the J end by 3 bases, with 10 bases between. CDR3 in DNA: TGTGCCATCAGCCGCACCAATCAGCCCCAGCATTTT. It codes for CAISRTNQPQHF.

V usage is TRBV10-1 and J usage is TRBJ2-5; D is unresolved. The tail of the sequence fits TRBJ2-1 better, so the J call may be wrong. Germline V gene lookup returns CDR1 WNHNN and CDR2 SYGVQD (reference sequence). There are 14 residues in the CDR3. The CDR3 DNA sequence: TGCGCCAGCAGTGAATGGGCCGGCTACAATGAGCAGTTCTTC. Residues: CASSEWAGYNEQFF.

This clonotype has only a few counts. This chain joins TRBV19 and TRBJ1-5; 7 bases agree with TRBD1. There are 15 residues in the CDR3. Per the germline V gene, CDR1 is LNHDA and CDR2 is SQIVND (reference sequence). J lost 4 bases, V lost 1 base, and 4 bases had no gene match. The chain's CDR3 is CASSIGGTENQPQHF. The CDR3 coding sequence is TGTGCCAGTAGTATAGGGGGGACAGAGAATCAGCCCCAGCATTTT. Full variable domain (rest looked up from reference TRBV19 and TRBJ1-5): DGGITQSPKYLFRKEGQNVTLSCEQNLNHDAMYWYRQDPGQGLRLIYYSQIVNDFQKGDIAEGYSVSREKKESFPLTVTSAQKNPTAFYLCASSIGGTENQPQHFGDGTRLSIL.

This clonotype was recorded at least ten times. The CDR3, as DNA: TGTGCCATCAGTGAAACAGGCCGTGAGCAGTACTTC. Its protein is CAISETGREQYF. The chain recombines TRBV10-3 with TRBJ2-7; a possible D gene is TRBD1 (5 bases). Germline-derived CDR1 and CDR2 are ENHRY and SYGVKD. CDR3 length: 12 amino acids. Deletions cut 3 bases from V and 7 bases from J, with 10 bases between.

In nucleotides, the CDR3 is TGTGCCAGCAGCCCGAACCCGGGAGCAGGGGTTACTGAAGCTTTCTTT. Translation: CASSPNPGAGVTEAFF. This rearrangement joins TRBV5-5 to TRBJ1-1; possible D gene TRBD1, 6 bases. The CDR3 contains 16 residues. The V end lost 4 bases, the J end lost 5 bases, and 21 bases lay between the germline ends. The germline V gene encodes CDR1 SGHKS and CDR2 YYEKEE (reference sequence). Full variable domain (missing parts from reference TRBV5-5 and TRBJ1-1): DAGVTQSPTHLIKTRGQQVTLRCSPISGHKSVSWYQQVLGQGPQFIFQYYEKEERGRGNFPDRFSARQFPNYSSELNVNALLLGDSALYLCASSPNPGAGVTEAFFGQGTRLTVV.

This rearrangement joins TRBV10-1 to TRBJ2-1; D ambiguous. The CDR3 extends over 16 amino acids. The germline V gene has CDR1 WNHNN and CDR2 SYGVQD (reference sequence). V lost 3 bases and J 0 bases, leaving 12 bases between the germline ends. DNA for the CDR3: TGCGCCAGCAGTGACCAGGCCGCCTCCTCCTACAATGAGCAGTTCTTC. Amino acids: CASSDQAASSYNEQFF.

The chain is built from TRBV7-6 and TRBJ2-3; possible D gene TRBD2, 6 bases. With 2 bases removed from V and 0 bases from J, the gap between germline ends came to 9 bases. The CDR3 spans 15 residues. CDR1 SGHVS and CDR2 FNYEAQ come from the germline V gene. DNA of the CDR3: TGTGCCAGCAGCTTACGGCGGGGTAGCACAGATACGCAGTATTTT. It translates to CASSLRRGSTDTQYF.

As regards this clonotype: Germline and junction disagree at one end, which may indicate a read error. The V call is TRBV6-1, the J call TRBJ1-2; possible D gene TRBD1, 6 bases. Per the germline V gene, CDR1 is MNHNS and CDR2 is SASEGT. This CDR3 is 13 amino acids long. The CDR3 spells CASSLVRGDGYTF. The DNA of the CDR3 is TGCGCCAGCAGCCTAGTCAGGGGTGATGGCTACACCTTC.

The chain couples TRBV5-1 to TRBJ2-1; 7 bases are shared with TRBD2. J lost 10 bases, V lost 6 bases, and 16 bases had no gene match. Germline V gene lookup returns CDR1 SGHRS and CDR2 YFSETQ. The CDR3 is 15 residues long. The chain's CDR3 is CASMTREGPRGEQFF. The CDR3 bases are TGCGCCAGCATGACGAGGGAGGGCCCTCGCGGAGAGCAGTTCTTC.

This clonotype has just a few counts. The CDR3 DNA follows: TGCGCCAGCAGCCAAGGACAGGGAGGGTCACCCCTCCACTTT. It specifies CASSQGQGGSPLHF. V gene TRBV4-3 combines with J gene TRBJ1-6; 7 bases are a match to TRBD1. CDR3 size: 14 residues. V shed 1 base, J shed 10 bases, and the junction held 4 bases outside the gene matches. Germline loops: CDR1 LGHNA, CDR2 YSLEER.

V gene TRBV20-1 combines with J gene TRBJ2-7; no clear D gene. The CDR3 totals 13 residues. Trimming removed 3 bases at V and 2 bases at J, with 11 bases between. Germline lookup yields CDR1 DFQATT and CDR2 SNEGSKA (reference sequence). The DNA for the CDR3 is TGCAGTGCTAGCGAGGCGACCACCTACGAGCAGTACTTC. Translation: CSASEATTYEQYF.

The V and J genes are TRBV30 and TRBJ1-2; tentatively, D is TRBD1 (5 bases). Germline V gene lookup returns CDR1 GTSNPN and CDR2 SVGIG (reference sequence). The CDR3 spans 13 residues. With 5 bases removed from V and 5 bases from J, the gap between germline ends came to 15 bases. The CDR3 loop reads CAWLSGRGYGYTF. The DNA for the CDR3 is TGTGCCTGGCTCTCGGGGCGCGGGTATGGCTACACCTTC.

The CDR3 sequence: CASSIGQGFYEQYF. CDR3 coding DNA: TGTGCCAGTAGTATAGGACAGGGGTTCTACGAGCAGTACTTC. The chain combines TRBV25-1 with TRBJ2-5, with 9 bases lining up with TRBD1. The end of the DNA is better explained by TRBJ2-7, so the J call may be wrong. Per the germline V gene, CDR1 is MGHDK and CDR2 is SYGVNS. The CDR3 runs 14 residues.